This T cell receptor beta chain was sequenced for a study of a mutant IDH1 vaccine in newly diagnosed glioma. Overall study context: Vaccination started 4-6 weeks after radiotherapy alone, or with temozolomide cycles. Patients previously underwent radiotherapy, temozolomide, or both, and most underwent both. V12 corresponded to week 35 and V13 to week 47.

As to this clone: Its specificity is not known.

Stated time point: week 47, end of study. Vaccination comprised doses that each held 300 ug of mutant IDH1 20-mer peptide, plus topical imiquimod. V dropped 1 base and J dropped 9 bases, with 13 bases sitting between them. Germline V gene lookup returns CDR1 GTSNPN and CDR2 SVGIG (reference sequence). The CDR3 is made up of 13 amino acids. Repertoires were generated with immunoSEQ multiplex PCR, while TCRdb's copy carries only in-frame clones and drops some. Of around 53,000 clones in the sample, approximately 84% are singletons; the top ten hold 4.3%. The genes are TRBV30 and TRBJ2-1; tentatively, D is TRBD2 (5 bases). This TCR derives from a woman in her 30s with glioma. Some clones in this sample may be carry-over from other donors' samples. Here the sequenced sample was PBMCs, taken from a glioma patient whose treatment included an IDH1 peptide vaccine. CDR3 region: CAWSGDGGSEQFF. In DNA, the CDR3 is TGTGCCTGGAGTGGGGATGGAGGAAGTGAGCAGTTCTTC.